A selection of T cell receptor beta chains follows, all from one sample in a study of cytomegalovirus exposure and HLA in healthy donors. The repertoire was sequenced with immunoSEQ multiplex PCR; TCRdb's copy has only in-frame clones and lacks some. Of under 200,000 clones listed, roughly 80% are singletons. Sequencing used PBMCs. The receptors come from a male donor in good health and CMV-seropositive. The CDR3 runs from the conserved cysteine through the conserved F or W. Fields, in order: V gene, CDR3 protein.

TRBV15	CATSIRTGGNEKLFF
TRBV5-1	CASYQRGETQYF
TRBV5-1	CASSPTGGNYEQYF
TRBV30	CACHIKMADGYTF
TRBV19	CASRETGYSNQPQHF
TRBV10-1	CASSEGGRSYEQYF
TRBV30	CAWSESGGRSYEQYF
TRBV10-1	CASSEYGSEAFF
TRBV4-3	CASRVSGANVLTF
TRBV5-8	CASSLDRGRNGYTF
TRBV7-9	CASSLDPGETQYF
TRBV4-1	CASSQQSHKYLFF
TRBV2	CASKDTGFSNQPQHF
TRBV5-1	CASSPQGAHEQYF
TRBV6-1	CASSEGWTARGNTIYF
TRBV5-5	CASSLAHGELFF
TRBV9	CASSVNSVPDTQYF
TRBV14	CASSQERTGSGYTF
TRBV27	CASSPQLAGGLDEQFF
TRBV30	CAWSRAGISRGNEQFF
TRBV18	CASSPGQGLGSHGTDTQYF
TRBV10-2	CASTSGSVMGNSQYF
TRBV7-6	CASSMGGGGYGYTF
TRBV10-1	CASSAQKNTEAFF
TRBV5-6	CASSFLTGADTGELFF
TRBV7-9	CASSFGTSGTQSSYNEQFF
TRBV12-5	CASTGGYTF
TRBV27	CASSKLSTGGTEAFF
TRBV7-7	CASSPDRTSYEQYF
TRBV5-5	CASTILSGPYNEQFF
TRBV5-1	CASSQDRVEGYTF
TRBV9	CASSVDLRGGTGEQYF
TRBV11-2	CASSGGGLAGSGYEQYF
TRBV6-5	CASSLTPNTEAFF
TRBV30	CAWSVRGVGETQYF
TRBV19	CASSIGGLVYGYTF
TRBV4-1	CASSQGLARGLYNEQFF
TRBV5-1	CASSLPTSGSGYNEQFF
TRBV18	CASSPGSGGTYEQYF
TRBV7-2	CASSRDRSNEKLFF
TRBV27	CASSPSYNEQFF
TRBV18	CASSHTRAGETGELFF